This T cell receptor (beta chain) is drawn from a study of T cell responses to AZD1222 COVID-19 vaccine. On the study more broadly: Whether given at about 4 or about 12 weeks, second doses were pooled. Study findings and constraints: Mapped onto spike, vaccine-associated CD4 TCRs spanned it and were dominant at 160-218 and 743-854.

About this clone itself: Its specificity is unknown.

V lost 5 bases, J lost 2 bases, and 15 bases stayed unmatched. Germline V CDR1 and CDR2: SGDLS, YYNGEE. This CDR3 has 17 amino acids. Measured with immunoSEQ multiplex PCR; TCRdb has only the in-frame clones, and not every one. The data contain approximately 92,000 clones, over 80% of them singletons. The source was peripheral blood, collected on day 0 of AZD1222 vaccination. This sequence joins TRBV9 and TRBJ1-2; 7 bases match TRBD1. The clonotype comes from an adult in good health. The CDR3 DNA follows: TGTGCCAGCAGTCGTGACCCAGAGTGGGACAGCAACTATGGCTACACCTTC. It specifies CASSRDPEWDSNYGYTF.